Listed below are T cell receptor beta chains from one sample, sequenced in a study of blood T cell repertoires in COVID-19. Profiled with immunoSEQ multiplex PCR; TCRdb holds only in-frame clones, not every one. The data hold 200,000 to 300,000 clones, with roughly 82% observed a single time. Material for sequencing was peripheral blood. These receptors all come from a man in his forties who had recovered from COVID-19. CDR3s include the opening cysteine and the closing phenylalanine or tryptophan. The D gene is left open where the match is weak. Part of the rows lack a size; the others show once, few, many or a class for expanded clones.

v_gene	j_gene	abundance	d_gene	len	CDR3aa	CDR3nt
TRBV2	TRBJ1-1	NA	TRBD1	13	CASRGTGNTEAFF	TGTGCCAGCAGGGGGACAGGGAACACTGAAGCTTTCTTT
TRBV5-1	TRBJ1-2	few	NA	13	CASSSATGYGYTF	TGCGCCAGCAGCTCCGCAACAGGGTACGGCTACACCTTC
TRBV30	TRBJ2-1	NA	NA	12	CAWSVGGGAPFF	NA
TRBV11-2	TRBJ2-1	NA	TRBD1	17	CASSLFAGTGFYNEQFF	TGTGCCAGCAGCTTATTTGCTGGGACAGGGTTCTACAATGAGCAGTTCTTC
TRBV5-1	TRBJ1-1	NA	NA	13	CASSLSGFTEAFF	TGCGCCAGCAGCTTGTCAGGGTTCACTGAAGCTTTCTTT
TRBV9	TRBJ1-2	NA	NA	15	CASSVGGRANYGYTF	TGTGCCAGCAGCGTAGGAGGGCGAGCTAACTATGGCTACACCTTC
TRBV27	TRBJ2-4	once	TRBD2	17	CASTQTSSGVSQNIQYF	TGTGCCAGCACCCAAACCTCTAGCGGGGTGTCGCAAAACATTCAGTACTTC
TRBV5-4	TRBJ2-7	NA	NA	14	CASSLGGGRVEQYF	TGTGCCAGCAGCTTGGGGGGGGGCAGGGTCGAGCAGTACTTC
TRBV18	TRBJ1-1	NA	NA	13	CASFKQGSTEAFF	TGTGCCAGCTTTAAACAGGGTTCCACTGAAGCTTTCTTT
TRBV7-2	TRBJ2-1	NA	NA	15	CASSYAGSGYNEQFF	TGTGCCAGCAGCTACGCGGGAAGTGGGTACAATGAGCAGTTCTTC
TRBV19	TRBJ1-2	NA	TRBD1	13	CASSIQGAPGYTF	TGTGCCAGTAGTATTCAGGGGGCGCCTGGCTACACCTTC
TRBV3-1/TRBV3-2	TRBJ1-6	NA	NA	17	CASSQRLGGGDNSPLHF	TGTGCCAGCAGCCAACGGTTGGGGGGGGGTGATAATTCACCCCTCCACTTT
TRBV29-1	TRBJ1-4	NA	NA	15	CSVAPGLATNEKLFF	TGCAGCGTTGCACCAGGGCTTGCAACTAATGAAAAACTGTTTTTT
TRBV19	TRBJ2-6	NA	NA	16	CASSMSGVPGANVLTF	TGTGCCAGTAGTATGTCGGGGGTACCGGGGGCCAACGTCCTGACTTTC
TRBV2	TRBJ1-3	NA	NA	14	CASSGRQGGNTIYF	TGTGCCAGCAGTGGTCGGCAGGGTGGAAACACCATATATTTT
TRBV9	TRBJ2-1	NA	TRBD2	15	CASSVGGSRGSEQFF	TGTGCCAGCAGCGTTGGCGGGAGTAGGGGTAGTGAGCAGTTCTTC
TRBV15	TRBJ2-7	NA	TRBD2	15	CATSRQYSGSREQYF	TGTGCCACCAGCAGACAGTATAGCGGGAGTCGAGAGCAGTACTTC
TRBV30	TRBJ2-3	once	NA	14	CAWSVGGSGDTQYF	TGTGCCTGGAGTGTTGGAGGTTCGGGGGATACGCAGTATTTT
TRBV12-5	TRBJ1-5	NA	NA	13	CASGLDTRTPQHF	TGTGCTAGTGGTTTGGACACCCGTACGCCCCAGCATTTT
TRBV10-2	TRBJ1-1	NA	NA	12	CASKGSPLQAFF	TGCGCCAGCAAAGGGAGCCCACTCCAAGCTTTCTTT
TRBV30	TRBJ2-3	NA	NA	14	CAWRTAENTDTQYF	TGTGCCTGGAGAACAGCGGAAAACACAGATACGCAGTATTTT
TRBV2	TRBJ1-5	few	NA	14	CASQGRVPNQPQHF	TGTGCCAGCCAAGGCCGGGTCCCCAATCAGCCCCAGCATTTT
TRBV7-9	TRBJ2-3	few	NA	15	CASSSGSGDTDTQYF	TGTGCCAGCAGCTCCGGGAGTGGGGACACAGATACGCAGTATTTT
TRBV7-2	TRBJ1-2	NA	TRBD1	14	CASSLATGDYGYTF	TGTGCCAGCAGCTTAGCGACAGGGGACTATGGCTACACCTTC
TRBV9	TRBJ2-7	once	TRBD2	14	CASSSGLAPYEQYF	TGTGCCAGCAGCTCTGGACTAGCGCCCTACGAGCAGTACTTC
TRBV30	TRBJ1-3	NA	TRBD1	13	CAWSLDRGYTIYF	TGTGCCTGGAGCCTGGACAGGGGGTACACCATATATTTT
TRBV18	TRBJ2-1	NA	NA	18	CASSPREGESNSYNEQFF	TGTGCCAGCTCACCACGGGAAGGGGAAAGTAACTCCTACAATGAGCAGTTCTTC